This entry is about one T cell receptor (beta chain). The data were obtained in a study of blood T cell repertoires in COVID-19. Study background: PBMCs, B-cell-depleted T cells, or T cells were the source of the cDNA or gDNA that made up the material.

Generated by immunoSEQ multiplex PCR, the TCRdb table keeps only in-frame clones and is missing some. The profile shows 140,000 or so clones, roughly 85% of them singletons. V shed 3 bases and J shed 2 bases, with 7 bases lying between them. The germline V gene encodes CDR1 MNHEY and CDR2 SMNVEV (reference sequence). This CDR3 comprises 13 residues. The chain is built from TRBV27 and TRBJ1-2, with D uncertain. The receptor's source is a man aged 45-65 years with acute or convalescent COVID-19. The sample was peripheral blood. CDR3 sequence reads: CASSLQLNYGYTF. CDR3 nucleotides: TGTGCCAGCAGTTTGCAGTTGAACTATGGCTACACCTTC.